This is a list of T cell receptor beta chains from one sample in a study of vaccination and CD4 T cells after COVID-19. These receptors' targets are unknown. MiXCR, applied by TCRdb to the PCR reads, yields one record per CDR3 protein. The repertoire includes about 12,000 distinct CDR3 sequences, around 64% of them detected once, and about 7% sits in the top ten. The material was CD4+ T cells from blood, cultured in vitro, obtained before SARS-CoV-2 vaccination. Receptors originate from a human donor who had recovered from COVID-19. Each CDR3 is given with its conserved first and last residue. Each record gives: clone size, V gene, D gene, J gene, CDR3 DNA, CDR3 protein. The D gene is left open where the match is weak. Expanded clones are given a class, and other clones once, few, many or no size at all.

.	TRBV20-1	TRBD2	TRBJ2-5	TGCAGTGCTAGTCGGACTAGCGGGAGGGCCGGGACCCAGTACTTC	CSASRTSGRAGTQYF
once	TRBV20-1	TRBD2	TRBJ2-3	TGCAGTGGGGGAAAGACTAGCGGGAGGGTAAGCACAGATACGCAGTATTTT	CSGGKTSGRVSTDTQYF
.	TRBV28	.	TRBJ2-3	TGTGCCAGTAGCGAATACACAGATACGCAGTATTTT	CASSEYTDTQYF
.	TRBV19	.	TRBJ1-4	TGTGCCAGTAGCAATTTAGGGGAAAAACTGTTTTTT	CASSNLGEKLFF
.	TRBV29-1	.	TRBJ1-2	TGCAGCGAACGAAGCCTGGGTGGCTACACCTTC	CSERSLGGYTF
once	TRBV27	TRBD1	TRBJ1-2	TGTGCCAGCAGTAGCACGGGACAGGGGGCGCGGGTGAACCTCGGCTACACCTTC	CASSSTGQGARVNLGYTF
.	TRBV12-3/TRBV12-4	.	TRBJ2-7	TGTGCCAGCACCGGGAGCTCCTACGAGCAGTACTTC	CASTGSSYEQYF
.	TRBV15	TRBD2	TRBJ2-3	TGTGCCACCAGCAGCAGTGTCGGACTAGCGGGAGGCCTAGGTGAAGATACGCAGTATTTT	CATSSSVGLAGGLGEDTQYF
.	TRBV20-1	.	TRBJ2-1	TGCAGTGCTAGAGTTCAAGCGGCCCAGCCACGGGACTCCTACAATGAGCAGTTCTTC	CSARVQAAQPRDSYNEQFF
few	TRBV20-1	TRBD1	TRBJ1-5	TGCAGTGCTAGAGATCCAAGAGGACTTTCAGGGGGTAATCAGCCCCAGCATTTT	CSARDPRGLSGGNQPQHF
.	TRBV7-9	.	TRBJ1-2	TGTGCCAGCAGCCGGGGGAGGGGCTATGGCTACACCTTC	CASSRGRGYGYTF
.	TRBV19	TRBD1	TRBJ1-5	TGTGCCAGTAGTATTTTGGGGGGACAGGGGGGTCAGCCCCAGCATTTT	CASSILGGQGGQPQHF
.	TRBV7-9	TRBD2	TRBJ2-7	TGTGCCAGCAGGGATGGGGCTAGCGGGTACGAGCAGTACTTC	CASRDGASGYEQYF
.	TRBV6-2/TRBV6-3	.	TRBJ2-7	TGTGCCAGCAGACCCGTTGTCTGGGGGGAGCGCTACGAGCAGTACTTC	CASRPVVWGERYEQYF